Below are 28 T cell receptor beta chains sequenced from a single sample in a study of regulatory T cells in long-lasting Graves disease (dated by TCRdb to about 2021). Library creation used multiplex PCR. TCRdb records Illumina HiSeq 4000 as the sequencer. TCR beta libraries were built with iRepertoire HTBI primers and Arm-PCR amplification of CDR3 regions. The public reads were reanalyzed by TCRdb: fastp trimming at Q25, MiXCR alignment, in-frame beta chains only. Each entry merges the rows of one CDR3 protein and shows their most common DNA and genes. Present in this sample are hundreds of thousands of distinct CDR3 sequences, 14% to 15% of which were seen just once. Of the sample, about 8.2% falls within the top ten clones. According to the study, the label for this sample's time point signals: newly diagnosed GD, antithyroid drugs for less than 3 months. For both TCR sequencing and RNA sequencing, RNA was extracted from PBMCs in TRIzol.

The sample was also linked to a second study, of T cells in Graves' hyperthyroidism and ophthalmopathy.

This sample comprised peripheral blood mononuclear cells (PBMCs), obtained at new diagnosis, from a patient treated with antithyroid drugs. These receptors originate from a woman aged 40 to 55 with Graves disease. Donor details come from another sample of the same person, matched by shared clones.

This clonotype was seen repeatedly, ten times or more. The chain recombines TRBV2 with TRBJ1-5; a weak D match, TRBD1 (6 bases). CDR1 and CDR2 (germline): SNHLY, FYNNEI. Trimming pared 4 bases from V and 5 bases from J, leaving 9 bases between. CDR3 length: 13 amino acids. In DNA, the CDR3 is TGTGCCAGCAGTGCGGGGGCTGATCAGCCCCAGCATTTT. Translating gives CASSAGADQPQHF.

In this sample, this clonotype turned up many times. This chain connects TRBV11-2 to TRBJ2-2; TRBD1 agrees at 7 bases. The junction had 4 bases not matched to a gene; V was cut back by 5 bases and J by 7 bases. Per germline, CDR1 SGHAT and CDR2 FQNNGV. The CDR3 is 13 amino acids. CDR3 nucleotide sequence: TGTGCCAGCAGCGAACAGGGGATCGGGGAGCTGTTTTTT. This codes for CASSEQGIGELFF. The whole variable domain, filled in from reference TRBV11-2 and TRBJ2-2, reads EAGVAQSPRYKIIEKRQSVAFWCNPISGHATLYWYQQILGQGPKLLIQFQNNGVVDDSQLPKDRFSAERLKGVDSTLKIQPAKLEDSAVYLCASSEQGIGELFFGEGSRLTVL.

At least ten counts were recorded for this clonotype. Written as DNA, the CDR3 is TGTGCCAGCAGTTTGACCGGGGGGGCACCCAGCACTGAAGCTTTCTTT. Translating it yields CASSLTGGAPSTEAFF. The chain couples TRBV27 to TRBJ1-1; a possible D gene is TRBD1 (6 bases). The CDR3 sequence is 16 residues long. V dropped 3 bases and J dropped 4 bases, with 18 bases sitting between them. CDR1 is MNHEY and CDR2 is SMNVEV in the germline V gene (reference sequence).

Many counts were recorded for this clonotype. The chain links TRBV27 to TRBJ2-5; perhaps TRBD2 as D (5 bases). The germline CDR1 and CDR2 sequences are MNHEY and SMNVEV (reference sequence). V was cut by 6 bases and J by 2 bases, with 10 bases left in between. This CDR3 is built from 13 residues. The CDR3 coding sequence is TGTGCCAGCAGCCCGGACTTTCAAGAGACCCAGTACTTC. Translating gives CASSPDFQETQYF.

The genes are TRBV4-2 and TRBJ1-5, with a tentative D call TRBD1 (5 bases). Germline CDR1 and CDR2: LGHNA and YNFKEQ. V was pared by 0 bases and J by 0 bases, with 21 bases between. CDR3 length: 20 amino acids. CDR3 bases: TGTGCCAGCAGCCAAGATGGGGGGGTCGTGGGGATATATAGCAATCAGCCCCAGCATTTT. This codes for CASSQDGGVVGIYSNQPQHF.

The chain recombines TRBV19 with TRBJ1-2, with D unclear. The V gene's germline CDR1 is LNHDA and CDR2 SQIVND (reference sequence). CDR3 length equals 14 residues. V gave up 1 base and J gave up 7 bases, with 13 bases separating them. The CDR3 loop reads CASSIGVGMGGYTF. CDR3 in DNA: TGTGCCAGTAGTATAGGCGTAGGGATGGGTGGCTACACCTTC.

There are a few counts of this clonotype. The chain carries TRBV5-4 and TRBJ2-2, with TRBD2 identical over 8 bases. Losses at the gene ends were 2 bases for V and 6 bases for J; bases not matched to a gene: 6. The CDR3 is made up of 15 amino acids. Germline values: CDR1 SGHNT, CDR2 YYREEE (reference sequence). The chain's CDR3 is CASSLSSGSPGELFF. The DNA of the CDR3 is TGTGCCAGCAGCTTATCTAGCGGGTCGCCCGGGGAGCTGTTTTTT. Full variable domain (rest looked up from reference TRBV5-4 and TRBJ2-2): ETGVTQSPTHLIKTRGQQVTLRCSSQSGHNTVSWYQQALGQGPQFIFQYYREEENGRGNFPPRFSGLQFPNYSSELNVNALELDDSALYLCASSLSSGSPGELFFGEGSRLTVL.

This clonotype was counted between two and nine times. The chain is built from TRBV6-5 and TRBJ2-1, with D perhaps matching TRBD1 or TRBD2 (5 bases each). V dropped 0 bases and J dropped 3 bases, with 15 bases sitting between them. Germline assignment: CDR1 MNHEY and CDR2 SVGAGI. CDR3 size: 17 residues. The CDR3 protein is CASSYSRPGRDYNEQFF. The CDR3 nucleotides read TGTGCCAGCAGTTACTCGAGGCCGGGACGAGACTACAATGAGCAGTTCTTC.

V usage is TRBV12-3 or TRBV12-4 and J usage is TRBJ1-2; tentative D call: TRBD1 (5 bases). CDR3 length: 14 amino acids. V was pared by 2 bases and J by 5 bases, with 12 bases between. The CDR3 region is CASSLRRGVYGYTF. CDR3 DNA sequence: TGTGCCAGCAGTTTAAGAAGGGGAGTGTATGGCTACACCTTC.

This clonotype came up many times. The rearrangement joins TRBV7-2 to TRBJ2-1, with TRBD2 identical over 13 bases. Germline loops: CDR1 SGHTA, CDR2 FQGNSA. The V segment lost 2 bases and the J segment 7 bases; nucleotides outside the gene matches: 8. There are 17 residues in the CDR3. This chain's CDR3 is CASSLNLGLAGMNEQFF. DNA of the CDR3: TGTGCCAGCAGCTTAAACCTGGGACTAGCGGGAATGAATGAGCAGTTCTTC.

This clonotype was observed at least ten times. V usage is TRBV15 and J usage is TRBJ2-1; D possibly corresponds to TRBD2 (5 bases). CDR3 length: 15 amino acids. V was pared by 8 bases and J by 0 bases, with 14 bases between. Germline V lookup: CDR1 LNHNV, CDR2 YYDKDF (reference sequence). As DNA, the CDR3 is TGTGCCACCCAGCAATCCCGGGGCTCCTACAATGAGCAGTTCTTC. Its protein is CATQQSRGSYNEQFF.

Worth noting for this clonotype: It is likely a read error: a sequence one base away is far more abundant. For the CDR3, the DNA is TGTGCCAGCAGACCGCCGAGGTGGGCCAGCGTCACCAGGGAGCTGTTTTTT. Its protein is CASRPPRWASVTRELFF. V usage is TRBV11-2 and J usage is TRBJ2-2; no clear D. CDR3 length: 17 amino acids. CDR1 and CDR2 (germline): SGHAT, FQNNGV. The complete variable domain, with remaining parts taken from reference TRBV11-2 and TRBJ2-2, reads EAGVAQSPRYKIIEKRQSVAFWCNPISGHATLYWYQQILGQGPKLLIQFQNNGVVDDSQLPKDRFSAERLKGVDSTLKIQPAKLEDSAVYLCASRPPRWASVTRELFFGEGSRLTVL.

The chain couples TRBV27 to TRBJ1-2, with TRBD1 as a possible D gene (6 bases). The germline V and J ends were trimmed by 10 bases and 0 bases, with 18 bases remaining between them. The CDR3 totals 15 residues. Per the germline V gene, CDR1 is MNHEY and CDR2 is SMNVEV (reference sequence). The DNA for the CDR3 is TGTGCCATTTCTCCCGGGACACACGCTAACTATGGCTACACCTTC. Translated: CAISPGTHANYGYTF.

The CDR3 coding sequence is TGTGCCAGCAGCTTATCGGGACAGGGCATTGAAGCTTTCTTT. It yields the protein CASSLSGQGIEAFF. The chain carries TRBV11-3 and TRBJ1-1; the match to TRBD1 covers 9 bases. The germline V gene encodes CDR1 SGHNT and CDR2 YENEEA. The CDR3 has 14 amino acids. V lost 2 bases to trimming and J lost 7 bases; unmatched junction nucleotides: 5.

J is TRBJ1-5 and V is TRBV10-3, with 10 nucleotides matching TRBD1. V lost 6 bases to trimming and J lost 5 bases; unmatched junction nucleotides: 4. CDR1 and CDR2 (germline): ENHRY, SYGVKD. This CDR3 has 14 residues. CDR3 sequence (DNA): TGTGCCATCAGCCGGGACAGGGGTGATCAGCCCCAGCATTTT. It yields the protein CAISRDRGDQPQHF.

Concerning this clonotype itself: This could be a read error, since a much larger clone is one nucleotide away. The genes are TRBV18 and TRBJ1-6; no reliable D call. CDR1 and CDR2 (germline): KGHSH, LQKENI. The CDR3 covers 15 residues. Trimming took off 3 bases at V and 6 bases at J, with 12 bases between the two ends. The chain's CDR3 is CASSPGSATNSPLHF. Here the CDR3 DNA reads TGTGCCAGCTCACCGGGGTCCGCGACTAATTCACCCCTCCACTTT.

This clonotype was counted ten times or more. The CDR3 region is CASSLILTGGRHEQFF. DNA of the CDR3: TGTGCCAGCAGCTTAATACTGACAGGGGGCAGGCATGAGCAGTTCTTC. The chain employs TRBV7-2 and TRBJ2-1; TRBD1 aligns across 10 bases. CDR1 is SGHTA, CDR2 FQGNSA, per germline. The CDR3 is 16 amino acids. After removal of 2 bases from V and 8 bases from J, the junction contained 9 bases not matched to a gene.

V gene TRBV9 combines with J gene TRBJ2-5; 13 bases agree with TRBD2. Trimming took 3 bases from V and 1 from J; bases not matched to a gene: 3. Germline V CDR1 and CDR2: SGDLS, YYNGEE. The CDR3 extends over 16 amino acids. The CDR3 DNA reads TGTGCCAGCAGCGAGACTAGCGGGAGGCTCCAAGAGACCCAGTACTTC. This gives the protein CASSETSGRLQETQYF.

Ten or more counts support this clonotype. V is TRBV2 and J is TRBJ2-7; 8 nucleotides match TRBD2. CDR3 size: 16 residues. The V gene end was trimmed by 3 bases and the J gene end by 0 bases; junction bases not matched to a gene: 7. In germline, CDR1 is SNHLY, CDR2 FYNNEI. The CDR3 spells CASSDLLAGRSYEQYF. The DNA of the CDR3 is TGTGCCAGCAGTGATCTTCTAGCGGGCCGCTCCTACGAGCAGTACTTC. The variable domain in full, completed from reference TRBV2 and TRBJ2-7, reads EPEVTQTPSHQVTQMGQEVILRCVPISNHLYFYWYRQILGQKVEFLVSFYNNEISEKSEIFDDQFSVERPDGSNFTLKIRSTKLEDSAMYFCASSDLLAGRSYEQYFGPGTRLTVT.

Of note for this clonotype: This sequence is one base from a far larger clone and is likely a read error. The CDR3: CASSEKGRRYQETQFF. As DNA, the CDR3 is TGTGCCAGCAGTGAAAAGGGACGACGGTACCAAGAGACCCAGTTCTTC. This chain uses TRBV2 with TRBJ2-1; either TRBD1 or TRBD2 may fit D (5 bases each). Germline CDR1 is SNHLY and CDR2 is FYNNEI. The CDR3 spans 16 residues. Between the trimmed V and J ends, which lost 2 bases and 13 bases, there was a span of 24 bases.

This clonotype was counted ten times or more. The chain joins TRBV7-2 to TRBJ2-1; TRBD1 aligns across 8 bases. CDR1 is SGHTA and CDR2 is FQGNSA in the germline V gene. The V segment lost 5 bases and the J segment 6 bases; nucleotides outside the gene matches: 3. The CDR3 is made up of 13 amino acids. CDR3 protein: CASSPTGVNEQFF. The CDR3 DNA reads TGTGCCAGCAGCCCGACAGGGGTCAATGAGCAGTTCTTC.

The table lists this clonotype with a count of one. The chain links TRBV6-2 or TRBV6-3 to TRBJ1-4; 12 nucleotides match TRBD1. The CDR3 is made up of 14 amino acids. With V trimmed by 6 bases and J by 8 bases, 4 bases remained unmatched. Per germline, CDR1 MNHEY and CDR2 SVGEGT. As DNA, the CDR3 is TGTGCCAGCAGATCGGGACAGGGGGCCGAAAAACTGTTTTTT. It translates to CASRSGQGAEKLFF.

This clonotype showed up many times. The chain joins TRBV11-1 to TRBJ2-1, with D unclear. CDR1 and CDR2 from the germline V gene are SGHAT and FQDESV (reference sequence). CDR3 length equals 15 residues. V was trimmed by 3 bases and J by 4 bases, leaving 13 bases between them. CDR3 DNA sequence: TGTGCCAGCAGCTTCCGAGGCGCTGGGTACAATGAGCAGTTCTTC. It translates to CASSFRGAGYNEQFF.

This clonotype turned up a few times. One end of the junction varies from germline; a read error may be responsible. V usage is TRBV20-1 and J usage is TRBJ1-1; D is unclear. Germline CDR1 reads DFQATT; CDR2 reads SNEGSKA (reference sequence). This CDR3 has 12 residues. CDR3: CSTSWSGPEAFF. The CDR3 DNA follows: TGCAGTACTAGCTGGTCAGGCCCAGAAGCTTTCTTT.

Of note for this clonotype: Possible read error: a much larger clone is one base away. The chain couples TRBV28 to TRBJ1-2; no firm D call. Germline assignment: CDR1 MDHEN and CDR2 SYDVKM. The CDR3 extends over 15 amino acids. DNA for the CDR3: TGTGCCAGCAGTTTTTTCCCCGGTTATAACTATGGCCACACCTTC. Translated, it gives CASSFFPGYNYGHTF.

The CDR3 nucleotides are TGTGCCAGCAGTCCCCGCGATGGCACACTCCTTGACAATGAGCAGTTCTTC. Translating gives CASSPRDGTLLDNEQFF. V usage is TRBV27 and J usage is TRBJ2-1, with D uncertain. Germline CDR1 and CDR2: MNHEY and SMNVEV (reference sequence). Trimming took 5 bases from V and 5 from J, leaving 22 bases between them. This CDR3 comprises 17 residues.

This clonotype was counted many times. The genes are TRBV4-1 and TRBJ2-1, with 13 nucleotides matching TRBD2. CDR1 is MGHRA, CDR2 YSYEKL, per germline. Unmatched junction bases numbered 9, after V lost 3 bases and J lost 7 bases. The CDR3 is made up of 17 amino acids. Here the CDR3 reads CASSQDGLAGVRNEQFF. For the CDR3, the DNA is TGCGCCAGCAGCCAGGATGGACTAGCGGGAGTGAGAAATGAGCAGTTCTTC.

This clonotype has a count of ten or more. The chain recombines TRBV27 with TRBJ2-7, with TRBD2 identical over 11 bases. J was trimmed by 3 bases and V by 5 bases; bases with no gene match: 6. Germline V gene data show CDR1 as MNHEY and CDR2 as SMNVEV (reference sequence). The CDR3 spans 15 residues. CDR3 residues: CASSAGTSGYYEQYF. The CDR3 DNA is TGTGCCAGCAGTGCCGGGACTAGCGGATACTACGAGCAGTACTTC.